These T cell receptor beta chains were read from a single sample in a study of long-term antiretroviral therapy in people with HIV. The table came from immunoSEQ multiplex PCR; TCRdb's copy has only in-frame clones and leaves some out. The table shows some 28,000 clones, with around nine tenths occurring only once. Here the sequenced sample was unsorted PBMCs, taken 0.5 years after starting antiretroviral therapy. These receptors originate from a woman aged 18-29 years with HIV. Each CDR3 is given without its conserved first and last residue. The order of the fields is V gene, J gene, CDR3 protein.

TRBV10-1	TRBJ2-5	ASSESRPPRETQY
TRBV5-6	TRBJ2-1	ASSPLSRQGDNEQF
TRBV5-1	TRBJ2-3	ASSLGGGPRDTQY
TRBV19	TRBJ1-2	ASSPGSWGYT
TRBV11-2	TRBJ1-2	ASSTDRGGYT
TRBV4-3	TRBJ2-1	ASSQALVLNEQF
TRBV2	TRBJ2-3	ASTKLAGGTDTQY
TRBV6-1	TRBJ1-1	ASSVQGLEAF
TRBV4-3	TRBJ1-2	ASSQPGDRGGYT
TRBV19	TRBJ2-4	ASSISGTLAKNIQY
TRBV19	TRBJ2-1	ASSIFGGANAYNEQF
TRBV4-1	TRBJ1-5	ASSNQPQH
TRBV18	TRBJ2-1	ASSPPSGGEQF
TRBV7-9	TRBJ2-5	ASSWTGLQETQY
TRBV7-3	TRBJ2-1	ASSSGTAVGEQF
TRBV23-1	TRBJ2-5	ASSRGPIVWQETQY
TRBV5-1	TRBJ2-7	ASRPDRDEQY
TRBV9	TRBJ1-2	ASSGQGRGYGYT
TRBV19	TRBJ2-1	ASSITSGSLDEQF
TRBV11-2	TRBJ1-2	ASSYRDAYGYT
TRBV14	TRBJ1-4	ANRRFGYEKLF
TRBV6-4	TRBJ2-2	ASSDGGENGELF
TRBV7-3	TRBJ2-2	ASSHRGQGTGELF
TRBV5-4	TRBJ2-5	ASSSPTGAGGGETQY
TRBV28	TRBJ1-5	ASSFGGVHQPQH
TRBV4-1	TRBJ1-3	ASSPPRAAGNTIY
TRBV28	TRBJ2-1	ASSPGLAVYNEQF
TRBV27	TRBJ2-5	ASSLATGLQETQY
TRBV18	TRBJ2-1	ASSPPFVAGPYNEQF
TRBV28	TRBJ2-3	ASSSLAGGPSDTQY
TRBV28	TRBJ1-2	ASSFPYT
TRBV5-4	TRBJ1-5	ASSYGAGRDQPQH
TRBV10-2	TRBJ1-5	ASREGQVNQPQH
TRBV4-3	TRBJ2-1	ASRPSVGGQSNEQF
TRBV7-6	TRBJ1-4	ASSSRGPGAMKELF
TRBV4-3	TRBJ2-2	ASSQDRLTNTGELF
TRBV19	TRBJ2-1	ASSTGRYYNEQF
TRBV4-1	TRBJ2-6	ASSQGPPTGANVLT
TRBV11-1	TRBJ2-2	ASSRRYTGELF
TRBV7-7	TRBJ2-2	ASTNTNGRPGELF
TRBV6-1	TRBJ1-5	ASSEIHRGVYSNQPQH
TRBV10-3	TRBJ1-1	AISESEFSEAF
TRBV4-1	TRBJ2-2	ASSQGGRDTGELF
TRBV27	TRBJ2-1	ASIVGNEQF
TRBV5-4	TRBJ2-3	ASSLIREPPGTQY
TRBV6-1	TRBJ2-5	ASSEFSGTGQETQY
TRBV18	TRBJ1-1	ASSPPEFLTEAF
TRBV29-1	TRBJ2-2	SVGGTGELF
TRBV7-2	TRBJ1-1	ASSRGGTGDTEAF
TRBV28	TRBJ1-2	ASSLLGSPGYT
TRBV7-9	TRBJ1-4	ASSYWSGKDEKLF
TRBV7-3	TRBJ2-1	ASSLRLAGDNEQF
TRBV28	TRBJ1-1	ASSLYEAEAF
TRBV27	TRBJ1-4	ASSLEAGVYEKLF
TRBV11-3	TRBJ2-1	ASSLGLDTPYNEQF
TRBV28	TRBJ1-1	ASSLRGTEAF
TRBV14	TRBJ1-2	ASSQDSGFYGYT
TRBV4-1	TRBJ2-5	ASSQDGRGFETQY
TRBV6-5	TRBJ2-7	ASSYRDRGNYEQY